This entry is about one T cell receptor beta chain. The antigen remains undetermined. These data are taken from a study of cytomegalovirus exposure and HLA in healthy donors. Whole-study findings and limits: Most sequenced TCRs were rare (though some public TCRs occurred in many donors).

Likely unrecorded immune exposures existed in these nominally healthy donors. Germline CDR1 and CDR2: MNHEY and SVGAGI. The CDR3 totals 15 residues. V was clipped by 5 bases and J by 4 bases, with 15 bases between them. A multiplex PCR was run with 60 Vbeta primers and 13 Jbeta primers. TCRdb's table, derived via immunoSEQ multiplex PCR, lists solely in-frame clones and lacks some. The data contain approximately 27,000 clones, 62% of them singletons. This clonotype originated in a male donor in good health and CMV-seropositive. Sequenced: PBMCs. The rearrangement uses TRBV6-5 and TRBJ1-3, with TRBD1 as a possible D gene (6 bases). The CDR3 is CASSQTGIGGNTIYF. The DNA for the CDR3 is TGTGCCAGCAGTCAAACAGGGATCGGAGGAAACACCATATATTTT.